This entry lists 4 T cell receptor beta chains sequenced from one sample in a study of beta chain bispecific antibodies for T cell cancers. Which antigens these TCRs recognize remains unknown. T cells were expanded from blood mononuclear cells for 2 to 4 days with anti-CD3 OKT3 or CD3/CD28 beads. Study results and caveats: The leukemia cells, rather than normal T cells, gave most of the targeted TRBV signal. After anti-TRBV12 rather than anti-CD19 exposure, TRBV12-3 made up roughly 99% less of total TRBV signal.

MiXCR, applied by TCRdb to the 5' RACE reads, yields one record per CDR3 protein. The sample includes roughly 19,000 distinct CDR3 sequences, around 2% seen only once; the top ten take more than 5%. Sequenced here: healthy donor T cells cultured with leukemia cells, sampled from a culture containing a bispecific antibody targeting TCR Vbeta12. The receptors were sampled from a human donor in good health. Some clones in this sample may be carry-over from other donors' samples.

This clonotype was recorded at least ten times. This rearrangement joins TRBV20-1 to TRBJ1-1; D unresolved. CDR1 is DFQATT and CDR2 is SNEGSKA in the germline V gene (reference sequence). The CDR3 is 15 amino acids. Trimming left V 5 bases short and J 0 bases short, with 16 bases between. The CDR3 spells CSAPGRGPLNTEAFF. CDR3 nucleotides: TGCAGTGCTCCCGGCCGAGGGCCGTTGAACACTGAAGCTTTCTTT.

This clonotype is categorized as medium-sized. This chain connects TRBV11-2 to TRBJ2-7; 9 bases are shared with TRBD2. J was trimmed by 7 bases and V by 3 bases; bases with no gene match: 7. CDR3 size: 14 residues. Germline CDR1 reads SGHAT; CDR2 reads FQNNGV. The chain's CDR3 is CASSFSGGSGEQYF. In DNA, the CDR3 is TGTGCCAGCAGCTTTAGCGGGGGTTCTGGAGAGCAGTACTTC.

There are many counts of this clonotype. The genes are TRBV27 and TRBJ2-5, with D unresolved. Germline CDR1 reads MNHEY; CDR2 reads SMNVEV (reference sequence). V lost 8 bases to trimming and J lost 5 bases, with 18 bases between them. This CDR3 is 14 amino acids long. The CDR3 loop is CASRFEAHGETQYF. CDR3 nucleotide sequence: TGTGCCAGCCGATTCGAGGCCCATGGGGAGACCCAGTACTTC.

The sample holds many counts of this clonotype. This rearrangement joins TRBV2 to TRBJ2-7; D unclear. From germline, CDR1 is SNHLY and CDR2 FYNNEI. CDR3 length: 14 residues. The V gene lost 1 base and the J gene lost 0 bases, with 7 bases spanning the gap. The CDR3 sequence: CASSEGWSSYEQYF. CDR3 DNA: TGTGCCAGCAGTGAAGGGTGGAGCTCCTACGAGCAGTACTTC.